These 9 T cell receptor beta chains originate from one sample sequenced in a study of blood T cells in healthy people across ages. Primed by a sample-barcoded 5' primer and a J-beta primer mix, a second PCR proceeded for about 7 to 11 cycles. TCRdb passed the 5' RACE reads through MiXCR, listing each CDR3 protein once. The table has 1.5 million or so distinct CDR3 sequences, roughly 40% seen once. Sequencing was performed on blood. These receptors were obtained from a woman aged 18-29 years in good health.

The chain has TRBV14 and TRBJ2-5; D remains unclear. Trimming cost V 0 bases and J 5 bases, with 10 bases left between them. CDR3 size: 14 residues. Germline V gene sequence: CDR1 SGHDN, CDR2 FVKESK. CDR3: CASSQERRRETQYF. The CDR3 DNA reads TGTGCCAGCAGCCAAGAAAGGCGTCGGGAGACCCAGTACTTC.

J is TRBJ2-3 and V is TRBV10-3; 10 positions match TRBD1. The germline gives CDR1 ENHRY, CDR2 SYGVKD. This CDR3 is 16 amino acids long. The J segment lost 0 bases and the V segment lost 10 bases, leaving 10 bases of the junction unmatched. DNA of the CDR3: TGTGCCACAAGGACAGGGGGTTCCTCTAGCACAGATACGCAGTATTTT. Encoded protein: CATRTGGSSSTDTQYF.

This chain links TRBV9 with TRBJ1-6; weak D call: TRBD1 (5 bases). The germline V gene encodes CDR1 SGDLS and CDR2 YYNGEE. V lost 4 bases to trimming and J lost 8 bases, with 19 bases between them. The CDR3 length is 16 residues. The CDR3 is CASSLSLGEVDSPLHF. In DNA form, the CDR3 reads TGTGCCAGCAGCTTATCCCTAGGGGAAGTGGATTCACCCCTCCACTTT.

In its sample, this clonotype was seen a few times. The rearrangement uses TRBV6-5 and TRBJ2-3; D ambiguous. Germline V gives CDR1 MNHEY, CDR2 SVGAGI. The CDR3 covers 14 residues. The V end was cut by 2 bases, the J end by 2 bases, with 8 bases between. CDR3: CASSYGPNTDTQYF. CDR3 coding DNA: TGTGCCAGCAGTTACGGGCCGAACACAGATACGCAGTATTTT.

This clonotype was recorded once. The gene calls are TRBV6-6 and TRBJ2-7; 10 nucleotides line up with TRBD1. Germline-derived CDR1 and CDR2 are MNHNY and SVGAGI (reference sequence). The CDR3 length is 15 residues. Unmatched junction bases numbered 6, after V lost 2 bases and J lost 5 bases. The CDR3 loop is CASSYADRGGHEQYF. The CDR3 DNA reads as TGTGCCAGCAGTTACGCGGACAGGGGGGGTCACGAGCAGTACTTC.

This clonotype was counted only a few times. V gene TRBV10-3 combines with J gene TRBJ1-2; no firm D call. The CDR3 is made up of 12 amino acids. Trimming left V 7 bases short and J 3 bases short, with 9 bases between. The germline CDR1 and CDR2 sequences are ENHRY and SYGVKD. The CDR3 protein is CAINTADYGYTF. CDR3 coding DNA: TGTGCCATCAATACAGCCGACTATGGCTACACCTTC.

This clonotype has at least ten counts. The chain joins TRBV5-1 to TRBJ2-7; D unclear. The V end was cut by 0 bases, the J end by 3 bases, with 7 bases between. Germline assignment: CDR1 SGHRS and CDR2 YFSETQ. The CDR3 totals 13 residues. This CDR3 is CASSLDPDYEQYF. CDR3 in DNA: TGCGCCAGCAGCTTGGATCCAGACTACGAGCAGTACTTC.

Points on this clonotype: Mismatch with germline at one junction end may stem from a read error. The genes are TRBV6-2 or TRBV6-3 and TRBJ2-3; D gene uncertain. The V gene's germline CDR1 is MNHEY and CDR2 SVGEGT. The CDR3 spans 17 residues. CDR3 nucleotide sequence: TGTGCCGGCAGTCAACCCGATATTTCCGCCTGGACAGATACGCAGTATTTT. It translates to CAGSQPDISAWTDTQYF.

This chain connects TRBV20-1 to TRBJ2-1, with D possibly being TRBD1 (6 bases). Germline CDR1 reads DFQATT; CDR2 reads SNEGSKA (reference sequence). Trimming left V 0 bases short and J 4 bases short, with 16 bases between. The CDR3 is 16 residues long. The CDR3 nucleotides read TGCAGTGCTAGAGATGCTGGACAGCCGGTTTACAATGAGCAGTTCTTC. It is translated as CSARDAGQPVYNEQFF.